This TCR beta chain was found in a study of graft-versus-host responses after intestinal transplantation. On the study more broadly: Those transplanted obtained multivisceral, liver-intestinal, or isolated intestinal grafts. Recipients were all induced with anti-thymocyte globulin, then given tacrolimus and steroids for approximately three years. Findings and limits, study-wide: Investigators detected GvH clones in recipient marrow, with some emerging earlier in ileum or blood. Peak GvH clone levels in circulation were associated with early post-transplant HvG declines.

Some clones are missing from TCRdb's copy, which holds only in-frame ones; the method was immunoSEQ multiplex PCR. The data contain approximately 99,000 clones, 91% of them singletons. Notes on this clone: The antigen remains unidentified.

V trimming: 4 bases; J trimming: 6 bases; junction bases outside the gene matches: 16. CDR3 size: 19 residues. The germline V gene has CDR1 SGDLS and CDR2 YYNGEE. The chain uses TRBV9 and TRBJ2-2, with 12 bases matching TRBD2. The specimen comprised unstimulated CD4+ T cells sorted from spleen or lymph node cells, sampled before transplant. The sequence was obtained from a human donor who was the organ donor for an intestinal transplant. CDR3: CASSPPFGTSGGRAGELFF. CDR3 nucleotides: TGTGCCAGCAGCCCCCCATTTGGAACTAGCGGGGGGAGGGCCGGGGAGCTGTTTTTT. Supplemented by reference TRBV9 and TRBJ2-2, the full variable domain reads DSGVTQTPKHLITATGQRVTLRCSPRSGDLSVYWYQQSLDQGLQFLIQYYNGEERAKGNILERFSAQQFPDLHSELNLSSLELGDSALYFCASSPPFGTSGGRAGELFFGEGSRLTVL.